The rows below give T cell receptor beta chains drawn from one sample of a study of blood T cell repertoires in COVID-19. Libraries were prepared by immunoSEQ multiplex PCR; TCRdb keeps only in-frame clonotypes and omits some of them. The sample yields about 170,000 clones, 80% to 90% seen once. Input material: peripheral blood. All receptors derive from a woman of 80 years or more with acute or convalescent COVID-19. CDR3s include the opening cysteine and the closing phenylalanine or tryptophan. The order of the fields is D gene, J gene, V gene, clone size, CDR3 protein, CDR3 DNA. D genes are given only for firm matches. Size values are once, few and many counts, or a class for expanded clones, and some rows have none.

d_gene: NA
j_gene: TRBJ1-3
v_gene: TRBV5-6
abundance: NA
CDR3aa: CASSSTGPGNTIYF
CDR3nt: TGTGCCAGCAGCTCAACAGGGCCGGGAAACACCATATATTTT

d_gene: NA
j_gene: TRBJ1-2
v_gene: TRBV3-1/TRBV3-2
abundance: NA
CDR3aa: CASSQASNGYTF
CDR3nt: TGTGCCAGCAGCCAAGCGAGTAACGGCTACACCTTC

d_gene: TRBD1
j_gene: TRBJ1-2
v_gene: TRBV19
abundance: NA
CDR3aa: CASTPRDRGTSNYGYTF
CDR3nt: TGTGCCAGTACCCCACGGGACAGGGGAACCTCAAACTATGGCTACACCTTC

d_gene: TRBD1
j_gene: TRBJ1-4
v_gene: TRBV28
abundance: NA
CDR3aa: CASRTNRGNDEKLFF
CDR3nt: TGTGCCAGCAGGACCAACAGGGGAAACGATGAAAAACTGTTTTTT

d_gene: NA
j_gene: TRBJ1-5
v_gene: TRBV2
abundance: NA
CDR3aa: CASSEDREGQHF
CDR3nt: TGTGCCAGCAGTGAAGACAGGGAAGGCCAGCATTTT

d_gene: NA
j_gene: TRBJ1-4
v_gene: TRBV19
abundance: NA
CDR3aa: CASSIGGTNGGEKLFF
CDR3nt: TGTGCCAGTAGTATAGGGGGGACAAACGGTGGTGAAAAACTGTTTTTT

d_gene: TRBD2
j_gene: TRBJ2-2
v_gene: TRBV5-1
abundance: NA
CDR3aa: CASSQGLAGAGELFF
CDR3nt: TGCGCCAGCAGCCAGGGACTAGCGGGAGCCGGGGAGCTGTTTTTT

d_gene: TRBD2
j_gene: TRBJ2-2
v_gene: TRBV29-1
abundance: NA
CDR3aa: CSVGRVTGTTLTGNTGELFF
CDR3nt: TGCAGCGTTGGTCGAGTGACGGGGACTACTTTAACCGGAAACACCGGGGAGCTGTTTTTT

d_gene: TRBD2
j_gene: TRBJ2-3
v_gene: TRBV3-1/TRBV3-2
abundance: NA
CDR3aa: CASSQDYGGDTQYF
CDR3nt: TGTGCCAGCAGCCAAGATTACGGGGGGGATACGCAGTATTTT

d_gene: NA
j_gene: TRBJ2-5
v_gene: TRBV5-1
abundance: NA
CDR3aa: CASKTGISIGETQYF
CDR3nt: TGCGCCAGCAAAACCGGGATCTCTATTGGAGAGACCCAGTACTTC

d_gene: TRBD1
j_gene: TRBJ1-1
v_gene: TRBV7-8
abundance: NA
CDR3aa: CASSRLGQYTEAFF
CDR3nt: TGTGCCAGCAGCCGCCTGGGACAGTACACTGAAGCTTTCTTT

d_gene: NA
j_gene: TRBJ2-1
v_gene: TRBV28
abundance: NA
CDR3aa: CASRRELASSYNEQFF
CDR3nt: TGTGCCAGCAGACGAGAACTAGCAAGCTCCTACAATGAGCAGTTCTTC

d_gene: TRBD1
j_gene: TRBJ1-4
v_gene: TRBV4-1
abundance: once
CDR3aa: CASSRQGVNEKLFF
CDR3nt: TGCGCCAGCAGCCGACAGGGAGTAAATGAAAAACTGTTTTTT

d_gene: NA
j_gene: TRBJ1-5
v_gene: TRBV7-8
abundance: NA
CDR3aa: CASSLRRTSSNQPQHF
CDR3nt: TGTGCCAGCAGCTTACGGCGGACATCTAGCAATCAGCCCCAGCATTTT

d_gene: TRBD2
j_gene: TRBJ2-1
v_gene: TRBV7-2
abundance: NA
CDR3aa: CATTRGGSYNEQFF
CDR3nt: TGTGCCACTACCCGGGGGGGATCCTACAATGAGCAGTTCTTC

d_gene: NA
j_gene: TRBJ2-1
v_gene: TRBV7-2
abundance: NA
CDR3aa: CASSLLGGGIEQFF
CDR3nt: TGTGCCAGCAGCTTACTGGGAGGGGGGATTGAGCAGTTCTTC

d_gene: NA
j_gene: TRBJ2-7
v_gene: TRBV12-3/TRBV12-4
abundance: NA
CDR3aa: CASSDSSSYEQYF
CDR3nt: TGTGCCAGCAGTGACAGCTCCTCCTACGAGCAGTACTTC

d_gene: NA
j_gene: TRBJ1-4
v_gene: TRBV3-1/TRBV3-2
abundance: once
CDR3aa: CASSQRLASSNEKLFF
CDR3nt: TGTGCCAGCAGCCAGCGGCTTGCGTCTAGTAATGAAAAACTGTTTTTT

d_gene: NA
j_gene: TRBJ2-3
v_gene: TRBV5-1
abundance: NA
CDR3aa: CASSTQPGEGDTQYF
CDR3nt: TGCGCCAGCAGCACACAACCAGGGGAAGGGGATACGCAGTATTTT

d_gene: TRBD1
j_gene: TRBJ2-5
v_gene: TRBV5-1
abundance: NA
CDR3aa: CASSFTGQRTETQYF
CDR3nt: TGCGCCAGCAGCTTCACGGGACAGAGGACGGAGACCCAGTACTTC

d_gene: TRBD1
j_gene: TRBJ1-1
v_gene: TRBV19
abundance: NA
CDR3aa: CASSQGAYTEAFF
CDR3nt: TGTGCCAGTAGTCAGGGGGCGTACACTGAAGCTTTCTTT

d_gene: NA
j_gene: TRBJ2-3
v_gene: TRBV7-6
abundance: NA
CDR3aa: CASSLVLASTDTQYF
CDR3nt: TGTGCCAGCAGCTTAGTTCTGGCTAGCACAGATACGCAGTATTTT

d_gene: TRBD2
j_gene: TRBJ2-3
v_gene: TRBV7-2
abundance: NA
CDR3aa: CASSARLAGLGDTQYF
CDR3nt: TGTGCCAGCAGCGCGAGACTAGCGGGTTTGGGAGATACGCAGTATTTT

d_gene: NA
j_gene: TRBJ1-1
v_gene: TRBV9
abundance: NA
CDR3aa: CASSPTSGGGRTEAFF
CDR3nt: TGTGCCAGCAGCCCCACCTCGGGGGGCGGAAGAACTGAAGCTTTCTTT